These 21 T cell receptor beta chains were sequenced from one sample in a study of T-cell reconstitution after alpha-beta-depleted transplantation in children. Preparation of the TCRbeta library used unique molecular identifiers. TCRdb independently ran MiXCR on the PCR reads; one entry per CDR3 protein. The table includes hundreds of thousands of distinct CDR3 sequences, about 11% detected once. The source material was PBMCs from the stem cell graft donor, sampled from the stem cell graft. Source of these receptors: a human donor who donated a stem cell graft to a child with acute myeloid leukemia.

The V gene is TRBV24-1, the J gene TRBJ2-3; a possible D gene is TRBD1 (6 bases). V was trimmed by 1 base and J by 2 bases, leaving 9 bases between them. CDR3 length: 15 amino acids. Germline V gene data show CDR1 as KGHDR and CDR2 as SFDVKD. As DNA, the CDR3 is TGTGCCACCAGTGATTTTTACAGGGTCACAGATACGCAGTATTTT. Its translation is CATSDFYRVTDTQYF.

In its sample, this clonotype was seen many times. CDR3 protein: CASSYRNQPQHF. The CDR3 DNA reads as TGTGCCAGCAGTTATCGAAATCAGCCCCAGCATTTT. The chain recombines TRBV12-3 or TRBV12-4 with TRBJ1-5; no reliable D call. Trimming pared 4 bases from V and 4 bases from J, leaving 5 bases between. This CDR3 is built from 12 residues.

The table lists this clonotype with a few counts. The chain uses TRBV29-1 and TRBJ1-5, with D perhaps TRBD1 (5 bases). Germline values: CDR1 SQVTM, CDR2 ANQGSEA. The V end lost 4 bases, the J end lost 4 bases, and 11 bases lay between the germline ends. This CDR3 comprises 13 residues. The CDR3 reads CSVVLGGNQPQHF. CDR3 nucleotide sequence: TGCAGCGTTGTTTTGGGGGGAAATCAGCCCCAGCATTTT.

This clonotype was found many times. The rearrangement links TRBV7-2 to TRBJ2-7; D possibly corresponds to TRBD2 (6 bases). V lost 6 bases and J lost 3, with 9 bases in between. CDR1 and CDR2 from the germline V gene are SGHTA and FQGNSA. CDR3 size: 12 residues. This chain's CDR3 is CASRKDYYEQYF. In DNA form, the CDR3 reads TGTGCCAGCAGAAAGGACTACTACGAGCAGTACTTC.

This clonotype was seen at least ten times. This chain joins TRBV3-1 and TRBJ1-3; unclear D gene. The CDR3 runs 14 residues. The V end was cut by 4 bases, the J end by 4 bases, with 11 bases between. Germline V gene lookup returns CDR1 LGHDT and CDR2 YNNKEL (reference sequence). CDR3 region: CASSPVNSGNTIYF. CDR3 coding DNA: TGTGCCAGCAGCCCAGTTAATTCGGGAAACACCATATATTTT.

This clonotype was counted only a few times. The chain joins TRBV28 to TRBJ2-1; the D is unclear. Germline CDR1 and CDR2: MDHEN and SYDVKM. The germline V and J ends were trimmed by 2 bases and 9 bases, with 8 bases remaining between them. The CDR3 runs to 12 residues. The CDR3 DNA follows: TGTGCCAGCAGTTTAGGTTACGGTGAGCAGTTCTTC. Translated: CASSLGYGEQFF.

The chain links TRBV15 to TRBJ2-3, with TRBD2 matching over 9 bases. Germline V lookup: CDR1 LNHNV, CDR2 YYDKDF (reference sequence). The CDR3 runs to 16 residues. Trimming at V came to 6 bases and at J to 4 bases, leaving 11 bases not matched to a gene. For the CDR3, the DNA is TGTGCCACCAGAGAAATAGCGGGAGTGTGGGCAGATACGCAGTATTTT. It encodes CATREIAGVWADTQYF.

In this sample, this clonotype turned up many times. The V call is TRBV20-1, the J call TRBJ1-5; weak D call: TRBD1 (5 bases). CDR1 is DFQATT and CDR2 is SNEGSKA in the germline V gene (reference sequence). The CDR3 is 15 residues long. Trimming removed 3 bases at V and 1 base at J, with 13 bases between. This CDR3 is CSASMSGGSNQPQHF. The CDR3 nucleotides read TGCAGTGCTAGTATGTCCGGGGGAAGCAATCAGCCCCAGCATTTT.

This clonotype was detected ten times or more. The chain links TRBV12-3 or TRBV12-4 to TRBJ2-1; a possible D gene is TRBD2 (5 bases). This CDR3 is 12 amino acids long. V was shortened by 6 bases and J by 9 bases, with 12 bases between the two germline ends. DNA of the CDR3: TGTGCCAGCAGGGACTCTCGGGTTGAGCAGTTCTTC. Amino acid sequence: CASRDSRVEQFF.

V and J are TRBV6-5 and TRBJ1-1; D may be TRBD1 (5 bases). CDR3 length: 16 amino acids. Trimming removed 0 bases at V and 0 bases at J, with 11 bases between. Germline-derived CDR1 and CDR2 are MNHEY and SVGAGI. CDR3 amino acids: CASSYSQTALNTEAFF. The CDR3 DNA reads as TGTGCCAGCAGTTACTCCCAGACAGCCTTGAACACTGAAGCTTTCTTT.

The J gene is TRBJ2-5, the V gene TRBV19; 10 bases are shared with TRBD1. The germline V gene encodes CDR1 LNHDA and CDR2 SQIVND (reference sequence). The trim removed 9 bases at V and 10 bases at J, leaving 20 bases unmatched. The CDR3 contains 16 residues. The CDR3 is CASSSSGTGVLKVQYF. The CDR3 DNA reads as TGTGCCAGCAGCTCGTCAGGGACAGGGGTGTTAAAGGTCCAGTACTTC.

The chain joins TRBV6-2 or TRBV6-3 to TRBJ2-3; 7 positions match TRBD1. V shed 2 bases and J 7 bases; nucleotides not matched to a gene: 9. Germline CDR1 and CDR2: MNHEY and SVGEGT. CDR3 length equals 15 residues. The CDR3 coding sequence is TGTGCCAGCAGTTACGGGGGACAGACCTTTAATACGCAGTATTTT. Its translation: CASSYGGQTFNTQYF.

This clonotype turned up a few times. The chain employs TRBV14 and TRBJ2-1, with a possible D match to TRBD2 (6 bases). With 2 bases removed from V and 3 bases from J, the gap between germline ends came to 11 bases. The V gene's germline CDR1 is SGHDN and CDR2 FVKESK. This CDR3 is 15 amino acids long. CDR3 sequence (DNA): TGTGCCAGCAGCCAAATCGGGAGCATCTACAATGAGCAGTTCTTC. It translates to CASSQIGSIYNEQFF.

This clonotype was recorded many times. The V call is TRBV20-1, the J call TRBJ2-7; 12 bases are shared with TRBD2. Trimming removed 7 bases from V and 5 bases from J; junction bases left unmatched: 12. Germline V gene data show CDR1 as DFQATT and CDR2 as SNEGSKA (reference sequence). CDR3 size: 15 residues. This chain's CDR3 is CSVGGLAGGKDEQYF. In DNA, the CDR3 is TGCAGTGTAGGAGGCCTAGCGGGAGGGAAGGACGAGCAGTACTTC.

This clonotype occurred a few times. Written as DNA, the CDR3 is TGCAGCGTTGACAGGGGGCATACAGATACGCAGTATTTT. It encodes CSVDRGHTDTQYF. This rearrangement joins TRBV29-1 to TRBJ2-3; 8 bases are a match to TRBD1. The J segment lost 3 bases and the V segment lost 3 bases, leaving 2 bases of the junction unmatched. The CDR3 runs 13 residues. Per germline, CDR1 SQVTM and CDR2 ANQGSEA.

This clonotype showed up just a few times. The V gene is TRBV4-2, the J gene TRBJ2-7; no reliable D call. CDR1 and CDR2 (germline): LGHNA, YNFKEQ. The CDR3 runs 13 residues. V was shortened by 1 base and J by 5 bases, with 9 bases between the two germline ends. CDR3 sequence reads: CASSQGWGNEQYF. CDR3 nucleotide sequence: TGTGCCAGCAGCCAAGGTTGGGGTAACGAGCAGTACTTC.

This clonotype occurred many times. The chain combines TRBV5-1 with TRBJ2-5, with D unclear. The V and J ends lost 6 bases and 4 bases respectively, with 13 bases between them. Germline V gene lookup returns CDR1 SGHRS and CDR2 YFSETQ. The CDR3 sequence is 13 residues long. The CDR3 reads CASNQPGSETQYF. CDR3 in DNA: TGCGCCAGCAATCAGCCGGGTTCAGAGACCCAGTACTTC.

This clonotype was detected a few times. V usage is TRBV5-1 and J usage is TRBJ2-7, with a tentative D call TRBD1 (5 bases). V was pared by 0 bases and J by 5 bases, with 12 bases between. Germline V lookup: CDR1 SGHRS, CDR2 YFSETQ. The CDR3 loop spans 14 amino acids. CDR3 in DNA: TGCGCCAGCAGCTTGGCCTTCCCCAGGGACGAGCAGTACTTC. Translating gives CASSLAFPRDEQYF.

The chain combines TRBV7-9 with TRBJ1-6, with a possible D match to TRBD1 (6 bases). V was trimmed by 5 bases and J by 10 bases, leaving 18 bases between them. Germline CDR1 and CDR2: SEHNR and FQNEAQ (reference sequence). The CDR3 is 15 residues long. Here the CDR3 DNA reads TGTGCCAGCAGCCCGACCTTCAACAGGGCCTCACCCCTCCACTTT. Translating it yields CASSPTFNRASPLHF. The whole variable domain, remainder taken from reference TRBV7-9 and TRBJ1-6, is DTGVSQNPRHKITKRGQNVTFRCDPISEHNRLYWYRQTLGQGPEFLTYFQNEAQLEKSRLLSDRFSAERPKGSFSTLEIQRTEQGDSAMYLCASSPTFNRASPLHFGNGTRLTVT.

The chain is built from TRBV29-1 and TRBJ2-3; no definite D call. CDR3 length: 11 residues. Per the germline V gene, CDR1 is SQVTM and CDR2 is ANQGSEA. Deletions cut 7 bases from V and 6 bases from J, with 11 bases between. The CDR3, as DNA: TGCAGCGGTGACCATCCCGATACGCAGTATTTT. This gives the protein CSGDHPDTQYF.

This clonotype was detected only once. The rearrangement joins TRBV24-1 to TRBJ2-5, with a tentative D call TRBD2 (5 bases). The CDR3 consists of 15 residues. The germline gives CDR1 KGHDR, CDR2 SFDVKD. Trimming pared 4 bases from V and 5 bases from J, leaving 16 bases between. The CDR3 sequence: CATSEASGSGETQYF. For the CDR3, the DNA is TGTGCCACCAGTGAGGCCTCGGGGTCGGGTGAGACCCAGTACTTC.